A selection of T cell receptor beta chains follows, all from one sample in a study of early T cells in non-severe SARS-CoV-2 infection. One entry per CDR3 protein results from TCRdb running MiXCR on the 5' RACE reads. The sample shows 97,000 or so distinct CDR3 sequences, roughly 9.6% of them seen only once. The sequences come from whole blood, collected at baseline. These receptors all stem from an adult who was a healthcare worker with PCR-confirmed SARS-CoV-2 infection or an uninfected control (not recorded which). Both conserved end residues are part of each CDR3. A D gene is named only where the DNA matches it firmly. Clone sizes are given selectively: once, few, many, or a class where the clone is expanded.

>TRBV11-2|.|TRBJ2-7|few
CASSPLKDKGEQYF
>TRBV7-2|.|TRBJ2-5|many
CASSLVIKTQYF
>TRBV7-3|.|TRBJ2-2|few
CASSSPANTGELFF
>TRBV19|.|TRBJ1-2|few
CASSPGGGYTF
>TRBV10-3|.|TRBJ2-7|many
CAISTLGDEQYF
>TRBV27|TRBD1|TRBJ2-7|few
CASSRDRGPYEQYF
>TRBV12-5|.|TRBJ2-7|few
CASGLVILGRGRSHEQYF
>TRBV5-1|TRBD1|TRBJ1-2|few
CASSPGTGTGYTF
>TRBV20-1|.|TRBJ2-7|many
CSARPTDLLSYEQYF
>TRBV6-2/TRBV6-3|.|TRBJ1-5|few
CASNDSNQPQHF
>TRBV3-1|.|TRBJ2-6|.
CASSQGRGPGANVLTF
>TRBV7-9|.|TRBJ1-4|many
CASSLTGSTNEKLFF
>TRBV15|.|TRBJ2-7|few
CATSRDAAGPASYEQYF
>TRBV29-1|.|TRBJ1-2|few
CSVDWGQHGYTF
>TRBV4-1|.|TRBJ2-1|few
CASSQGRSLGINEQFF
>TRBV20-1|.|TRBJ2-7|.
CSAGQRAVQYF
>TRBV10-3|.|TRBJ2-2|.
CVAAPGGNTGELFF
>TRBV20-1|.|TRBJ2-1|few
CSASLGSNEQFF
>TRBV20-1|TRBD2|TRBJ2-1|few
CSARLADTQTRSYNEQFF
>TRBV6-1|TRBD2|TRBJ2-7|.
CASTYKGFASGMAYEQYF
>TRBV11-3|TRBD1|TRBJ2-7|.
CASSRTGARYEQYF
>TRBV20-1|TRBD1|TRBJ2-4|many
CSAGTGGAPENIQYF
>TRBV10-3|TRBD2|TRBJ2-3|.
CAISKTPTGTTSRAADTQYF
>TRBV20-1|TRBD1|TRBJ2-2|.
CSADRAAGELFF
>TRBV29-1|TRBD1|TRBJ2-7|few
CSVGQGAGEQYF
>TRBV7-2|TRBD2|TRBJ2-1|.
CASSGGLVTFSNEQFF
>TRBV29-1|.|TRBJ1-4|many
CSVGATAAPNEKLFF
>TRBV7-2|.|TRBJ2-2|few
CASSLEGRTGELFF
>TRBV4-2|.|TRBJ2-7|few
CASSQGLSAEQYF
>TRBV7-3|.|TRBJ2-3|few
CASSLFPQDLTSSTDTQYF
>TRBV2|TRBD1|TRBJ1-2|few
CASSPRTGNYGYTF
>TRBV27|TRBD2|TRBJ2-1|many
CASSTTSGRDNEQFF
>TRBV20-1|.|TRBJ1-4|few
CSARDGLATNEKLFF
>TRBV29-1|.|TRBJ1-2|few
CSEGGGYTF
>TRBV20-1|.|TRBJ1-2|many
CSARDQAGYTF
>TRBV3-1|.|TRBJ2-2|many
CASSHLSRDTGELFF
>TRBV7-3|.|TRBJ2-5|.
CASSLMTRETQYF
>TRBV20-1|.|TRBJ1-1|few
CSASTGMMNTEAFF
>TRBV5-1|TRBD2|TRBJ2-3|.
CASSLGTSETDTQYF
>TRBV5-1|TRBD1|TRBJ1-1|many
CASSLEGTGVTEAFF
>TRBV7-8|.|TRBJ1-5|many
CASSLALGSSGPQHF
>TRBV5-1|TRBD2|TRBJ2-2|.
CASSRGLADTGELFF
>TRBV12-3/TRBV12-4|TRBD2|TRBJ2-3|.
CASNVAGVTDTQYF
>TRBV7-2|.|TRBJ2-7|few
CASSLRGREQYF
>TRBV5-1|TRBD2|TRBJ2-3|many
CASSAGGTSGTDTQYF
>TRBV11-2|TRBD2|TRBJ2-5|.
CASSLTLAGGYKETQYF
>TRBV12-5|.|TRBJ1-1|.
CASGLVPGEAEAFF
>TRBV10-2|TRBD1|TRBJ1-6|.
CASRGTDRDSPLHF
>TRBV5-1|TRBD1|TRBJ2-1|many
CASSLVGDRDYNEQFF
>TRBV29-1|TRBD2|TRBJ2-3|few
CSVARRGGVTDTQYF
>TRBV3-1|.|TRBJ2-3|.
CASSQDRRSTQYF
>TRBV20-1|.|TRBJ2-3|many
CSARRRDSTDTQYF
>TRBV10-3|TRBD2|TRBJ2-3|many
CAVSTSGTTDTQYF
>TRBV18|.|TRBJ2-1|many
CASSGGRHEQFF
>TRBV5-1|.|TRBJ1-2|.
CASSAAGSTYGYTF